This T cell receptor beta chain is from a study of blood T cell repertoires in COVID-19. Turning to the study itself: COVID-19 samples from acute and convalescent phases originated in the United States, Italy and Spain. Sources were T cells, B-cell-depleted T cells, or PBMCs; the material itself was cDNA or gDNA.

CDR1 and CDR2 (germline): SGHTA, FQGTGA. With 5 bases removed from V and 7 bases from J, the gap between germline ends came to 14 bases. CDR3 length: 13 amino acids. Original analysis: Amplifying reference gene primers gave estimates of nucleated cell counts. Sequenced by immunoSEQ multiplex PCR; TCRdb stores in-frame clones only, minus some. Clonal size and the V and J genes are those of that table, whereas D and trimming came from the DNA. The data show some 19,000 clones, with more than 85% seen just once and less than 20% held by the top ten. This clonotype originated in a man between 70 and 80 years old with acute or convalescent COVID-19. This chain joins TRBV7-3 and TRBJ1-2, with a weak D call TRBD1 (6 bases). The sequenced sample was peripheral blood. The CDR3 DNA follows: TGTGCCAGCAGCGGGGACAAAGTTCGTGGCTACACCTTC. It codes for CASSGDKVRGYTF.